This T cell receptor beta chain was sequenced during a study of blood T cell repertoires in COVID-19 (dated by TCRdb to between 2020 and 2021). Background on the whole study: Collaborator samples came from the United States, Italy and Spain and covered acute and convalescent phases of COVID-19. Where HLA class I and class II types were available, the types were taken from metadata supplied by the sample provider, not from assay-based typing. The prospective study material was composed of cDNA or gDNA derived from T cells, B-cell-depleted T cells, or PBMCs. A de-identified subject ID, COVID-19 status, age in years and sex were almost always included in the sample metadata. The repertoires were made available in a free public database intended to serve as a resource for research on the immune response to SARS-CoV-2. The samples were drawn from two sources: the first 160 participants of the ongoing ImmuneRACE study, and fewer than 1,500 subjects contributed by 6 global collaborators. Subjects who had been exposed to COVID-19, were actively infected with it, or had recovered from it provided the deeply sampled blood TCRbeta repertoires that made up the dataset. Results the study describes overall, beyond this receptor: The amount of clinical and demographic metadata varied by source and participant and was provided uncurated.

Each collaborating institution followed its own protocols to collect whole blood in K2EDTA tubes. Collaborator samples were shipped for TCRbeta analysis as frozen whole blood, isolated PBMCs, or DNA extracted from either sample type. TCRbeta CDR3 regions were amplified from genomic DNA by means of the immunoSEQ Assay, a bias-controlled multiplex PCR. In the source study's methods: Within the assay, amplification of reference gene primers was used to estimate how many nucleated cells each sample contained. To quantify the absolute abundance of each unique TCRbeta CDR3 rearrangement, sequence reads were collapsed and filtered. Productive Simpson clonality was computed per sample as the square root of Simpson's diversity index over productive rearrangements. TCRdb limited this immuneACCESS table to in-frame rearrangements with V and J called. A share of clones is missing; checked studies link under half to unresolved V genes, and the rest is unexplained. The V and J calls and clone size come from that table; D and trimming were worked out from the DNA. Counted in this sample were a few hundred thousand clones; about 82% of them appeared once. The ten largest clonotypes hold under 11% of the sample.

The CDR3 spans 19 residues, from the cysteine through the phenylalanine. Only the CDR3 DNA is retained, 57 bases long and in frame from the first base. V trim: 5 bases; J trim: 0 bases; unmatched bases: 17. The germline V gene supplies CDR1 SGHRS and CDR2 YFSETQ. On this clone itself: The antigen this receptor binds is unknown. No per-base quality is available; no much larger clone lies one base away.

The chain is made from TRBV5-1 and TRBJ2-3; 8 bases in the junction line up with TRBD2. This TCR derives from a woman of 80 years or more with acute or convalescent COVID-19. The sequenced sample consisted of peripheral blood. DNA sequence: TGCGCCAGCAGGCAGCCGACTAGCGAGATTATCCTTAGCACAGATACGCAGTATTTT. Its protein is CASRQPTSEIILSTDTQYF.